This T cell receptor beta chain was profiled in a study of CD8+CD57+ T cells in acquired aplastic anemia (dated by TCRdb to the late 2010s). Some background on the complete study: On average, sorted CD4+ and CD8+ cells yielded 3.2 ug of extracted DNA, with a range of about 0.18 to 27.4 ug. Healthy donor samples averaged approximately 10 million reads for CD4+ and roughly 11 million for CD8+ cells. The research as a whole found: Although some 28 CD8+ CDR3 sequences were shared by patients and controls, these sequences appeared highly expressed in patients and within the immunodominant clones of patients. CD8+ Simpson's diversity did not differ significantly between patients and healthy controls (P=0.060).

The study deep-sequenced TCR repertoires of sorted CD4+ and CD8+ blood T cells from severe aplastic anemia patients and healthy subjects. Ficoll-Paque density gradient centrifugation was used to isolate peripheral blood mononuclear cells. Before DNA extraction, CD4+ and CD8+ T cells were sorted with FACS or magnetic beads. Profiling of TCR beta VDJ combinations and CDR3 sequences used genomic DNA as the template. An Illumina HiSeq 2000 was the platform used for TCR repertoire sequencing. The study's own analysis went as follows. Repertoires were assessed using TRBV/TRBJ rearrangement plots, CDR3 size and DJ length profiles, and Simpson's diversity index. The most abundant DNA sequence in the deep sequencing data was taken as the immunodominant clone. CDR3 amino acid sequences were screened for sharing across subjects and were compared with published repertoires and the VDJdb database. Using fastp at Q25 and MiXCR, TCRdb reprocessed the public reads and kept productive beta chains. Rows with a matching CDR3 protein are joined into one entry that keeps the most common DNA and genes. It is TCRdb's table, rather than the study itself, that gives the V and J calls and clone size. The sample table contains roughly 180,000 distinct CDR3 sequences; only one count was recorded for about 47% of them. Under 3% of the sample rests with the top ten.

The CDR3 goes from the cysteine to the phenylalanine over 16 residues. Solely the CDR3 DNA is kept, with 48 bases framed from the first base. The germline V gene (reference sequence) yields SEHNR for CDR1 and FQNEAQ for CDR2. Germline trimming amounts to 5 bases on V and 2 bases on J, with 12 as the count of junction bases outside the gene matches. This clonotype was detected many times. Its target antigen remains unknown. There are no base qualities to consult, and no much larger clone falls within one base. This clonotype originated in a human donor in good health. The chain joins TRBV7-9 to TRBJ2-7; 7 junctional bases match TRBD2. The sequencing sample was made of sorted CD4+, CD8+, or CD8+CD57+ T cells (not recorded which) from PBMCs. In nucleotides, the sequence is TGTGCCAGCAGCCCAGGACTTGGGGGAGGGACCTACGAGCAGTACTTC. It is translated as CASSPGLGGGTYEQYF. Joined to the reference TRBV7-9 and TRBJ2-7 proteins, this CDR3 gives the full variable domain: DTGVSQNPRHKITKRGQNVTFRCDPISEHNRLYWYRQTLGQGPEFLTYFQNEAQLEKSRLLSDRFSAERPKGSFSTLEIQRTEQGDSAMYLCASSPGLGGGTYEQYFGPGTRLTVT.